Included here is one T cell receptor (beta chain) sequence, with context. The antigen is unknown. In the PCR, 60 Vbeta and 13 Jbeta primers were used. The table came from immunoSEQ multiplex PCR; TCRdb's copy has only in-frame clones and leaves some out. The sample holds 100,000 to 120,000 clones, roughly 15% seen once. The source of the sample is a study of cytomegalovirus exposure and HLA in healthy donors. The study's findings and limits: DRB1 had the most TCR associations and HLA-C the fewest, a later analysis found, with rates varying by HLA locus. CMV serostatus was the only recorded immune exposure for donors. Clonal expansion was found to be greater in HLA-associated TCR beta chains than in equally common others in a later analysis.

The CDR3 has 16 residues. With 4 bases clipped from V and 4 bases from J, the junction kept 16 bases outside the gene matches. The germline V gene encodes CDR1 SQVTM and CDR2 ANQGSEA. This chain joins TRBV29-1 and TRBJ2-7; 7 bases are shared with TRBD1. The sequencing sample was made of PBMCs. The receptor comes from a female donor in good health and CMV-seronegative. CDR3 coding DNA: TGCAGCGTTGTTGGGATGGACAGGCGAGCCCAGTACGAGCAGTACTTC. Translation: CSVVGMDRRAQYEQYF.